This T cell receptor beta chain emerged from a study of identical twins. This clonotype has at least ten counts. V gave up 1 base and J gave up 2 bases, with 4 bases separating them. This CDR3 has 13 amino acids. Germline values: CDR1 ENHRY, CDR2 SYGVKD. One entry per CDR3 protein results from TCRdb running MiXCR on the 5' RACE reads. This table holds about 900,000 distinct CDR3 sequences, roughly 12% found once. These same records also appear under a second study, on yellow fever vaccine responses in identical twins.

V usage is TRBV10-3 and J usage is TRBJ2-3; no firm D call. The sequencing input was PBMCs. The receptor was isolated from a woman aged 18-35 years in good health. The CDR3 spells CAISEFTTDTQYF. The CDR3 DNA sequence: TGTGCCATCAGTGAGTTCACCACAGATACGCAGTATTTT.